The clone carrying this T cell receptor beta chain is a singleton in its sample. Its specificity is not known. Indicated treatment: around 19 received Ad26.COV2.S at low or high dose, single or two shots; several received placebo; per-sample allocation not given. Sampling was performed 63 days after the first vaccine or placebo injection. The shot given was an Ad26 vector that makes Wuhan-strain SARS-CoV-2 spike. The sample comes from a study of Ad26.COV2.S vaccination and SARS-CoV-2 variants. Per the germline V gene, CDR1 is SGDLS and CDR2 is YYNGEE. The V end was cut by 3 bases, the J end by 9 bases, with 10 bases between. CDR3 length: 12 amino acids. Profiling relied on immunoSEQ multiplex PCR, and the TCRdb table lists in-frame clones only, not all of them. The sample holds hundreds of thousands of clones, over 75% seen once. The study's findings and limits: Placebo recipients and vaccine recipients were similar in non-spike TCR breadth.

This clonotype originated in a person between 18 and 65 years old who received the Ad26.COV2.S COVID-19 vaccine or a placebo. The sample consisted of peripheral blood, taken in a trial of Ad26.COV2.S vaccine versus placebo. The genes are TRBV9 and TRBJ2-1; tentatively, D is TRBD2 (5 bases). CDR3 region: CASSGLAVEQFF. The CDR3 DNA reads as TGTGCCAGCAGCGGGCTAGCTGTTGAGCAGTTCTTC.